These 26 T cell receptor beta chains originate from one sample sequenced in a study of T cell repertoires in aging, cancer and after chemotherapy. Peripheral blood genomic DNA, not sorted cells or RNA, was the template. TRB rearrangements spanning V, D and J were amplified using mixed TRB-A/B primers. One entry per CDR3 protein, called by TCRdb with MiXCR from the multiplex PCR reads. The sample contains some 7,000 distinct CDR3 sequences, 35% to 45% of which appear only once. The specimen was blood. These receptors all stem from a human donor in good health.

The rearrangement uses TRBV7-6 and TRBJ1-1; TRBD1 is a possible D gene (5 bases). CDR1 is SGHVS, CDR2 FNYEAQ, per germline. V was trimmed by 2 bases and J by 3 bases, leaving 10 bases between them. The CDR3 has 14 residues. The CDR3 nucleotides read TGTGCCAGCAGCTTATCAGGGTTAGACACTGAAGCTTTCTTT. Translated, it gives CASSLSGLDTEAFF.

This chain links TRBV25-1 with TRBJ2-7, with 8 nucleotides matching TRBD2. The CDR3 loop spans 15 amino acids. The trim removed 6 bases at V and 1 base at J, leaving 8 bases unmatched. CDR1 and CDR2 (germline): MGHDK, SYGVNS. CDR3 amino acids: CASSLGRGGSYEQYF. For the CDR3, the DNA is TGTGCCAGCAGCCTCGGGAGGGGAGGTTCCTACGAGCAGTACTTC.

The V call is TRBV7-2, the J call TRBJ1-3, with 8 bases aligning to TRBD1. The CDR3 spans 14 residues. Germline trimming cut 6 bases from V and 2 bases from J; bases unmatched to any gene: 3. Germline CDR1 and CDR2: SGHTA and FQGNSA. For the CDR3, the DNA is TGTGCCAGCAGTCCACAGGGGGCTGGAAACACCATATATTTT. Translation: CASSPQGAGNTIYF. Full variable domain (missing parts from reference TRBV7-2 and TRBJ1-3): GAGVSQSPSNKVTEKGKDVELRCDPISGHTALYWYRQSLGQGLEFLIYFQGNSAPDKSGLPSDRFSAERTGGSVSTLTIQRTQQEDSAVYLCASSPQGAGNTIYFGEGSWLTVV.

Worth noting for this clonotype: A much larger clone differs by one base, so this may be a read error. This chain joins TRBV4-3 and TRBJ2-1, with a tentative D call TRBD1 (5 bases). Germline loops: CDR1 LGHNA, CDR2 YSLEER. The V end was cut by 2 bases, the J end by 9 bases, with 20 bases between. CDR3 length equals 16 residues. This chain's CDR3 is CASSQYAPQGLGEQFF. The CDR3 DNA sequence: TGCGCCAGCAGCCAATATGCCCCGCAGGGCCTAGGTGAGCAGTTCTTC.

The chain joins TRBV20-1 to TRBJ2-5, with D possibly being TRBD1 or TRBD2 (5 bases each). The V gene lost 6 bases and the J gene lost 5 bases, with 16 bases spanning the gap. The CDR3 runs 13 residues. Per germline, CDR1 DFQATT and CDR2 SNEGSKA (reference sequence). This CDR3 is CSALHTGGETQYF. Written as DNA, the CDR3 is TGCAGTGCCCTCCACACAGGCGGGGAGACCCAGTACTTC.

This sequence joins TRBV4-3 and TRBJ2-7; TRBD1 is a possible D gene (7 bases). Germline values: CDR1 LGHNA, CDR2 YSLEER. There are 14 residues in the CDR3. V dropped 2 bases and J dropped 3 bases, with 11 bases sitting between them. The CDR3, as DNA: TGCGCCAGCAGCCAAAGACAGGGACTCTACGAGCAGTACTTC. Protein: CASSQRQGLYEQYF.

This chain joins TRBV29-1 and TRBJ2-1; D is perhaps TRBD2 (6 bases). V gave up 0 bases and J gave up 10 bases, with 19 bases separating them. Germline assignment: CDR1 SQVTM and CDR2 ANQGSEA. The CDR3 is 15 residues long. The CDR3 nucleotides read TGCAGCGTTGAAGATTGGAGGGGTAGCCTCTACGAGCAGTTCTTC. This encodes CSVEDWRGSLYEQFF.

This clonotype came up a few times. The rearrangement links TRBV30 to TRBJ1-4; possibly TRBD1 for D (6 bases). This CDR3 is 15 amino acids long. The germline CDR1 and CDR2 sequences are GTSNPN and SVGIG (reference sequence). Between the trimmed V and J ends, which lost 0 bases and 8 bases, there was a span of 16 bases. The CDR3 loop is CAWSVQGRTYEKLFF. CDR3 nucleotides: TGTGCCTGGAGTGTACAGGGTAGGACATACGAAAAACTGTTTTTT. Full variable domain (rest looked up from reference TRBV30 and TRBJ1-4): SQTIHQWPATLVQPVGSPLSLECTVEGTSNPNLYWYRQAAGRGLQLLFYSVGIGQISSEVPQNLSASRPQDRQFILSSKKLLLSDSGFYLCAWSVQGRTYEKLFFGSGTQLSVL.

The V and J genes are TRBV12-3 or TRBV12-4 and TRBJ2-7; a possible D gene is TRBD2 (5 bases). This CDR3 spans 13 amino acids. DNA of the CDR3: TGTGCTAGTGGTTTGAGGAGGTCCTACGAGCAGTACTTC. It codes for CASGLRRSYEQYF.

This clonotype was counted only a few times. The V call is TRBV5-6, the J call TRBJ1-5; D gene uncertain. Trimming stripped 0 bases from V and 6 bases from J, with 10 bases between. This CDR3 is built from 14 residues. Germline lookup yields CDR1 SGHDT and CDR2 YYEEEE. The CDR3 nucleotides read TGTGCCAGCAGCTTGGGGCCAGAGGTTCAGCCCCAGCATTTT. Its protein is CASSLGPEVQPQHF.

This clonotype has only a few counts. This chain connects TRBV30 to TRBJ2-1, with TRBD2 identical over 8 bases. The V gene's germline CDR1 is GTSNPN and CDR2 SVGIG (reference sequence). This CDR3 is 14 amino acids long. Germline trimming cut 4 bases from V and 8 bases from J; bases unmatched to any gene: 10. CDR3 sequence reads: CAWTGTRVAHEQFF. DNA for the CDR3: TGTGCCTGGACCGGGACTAGAGTAGCCCATGAGCAGTTCTTC.

The chain couples TRBV24-1 to TRBJ1-1; TRBD1 aligns across 8 bases. The germline CDR1 and CDR2 sequences are KGHDR and SFDVKD. J gave up 4 bases and V 5 bases, and 2 bases lay outside the gene matches. The CDR3 sequence is 13 residues long. The CDR3 loop reads CATSAGQGTEAFF. Here the CDR3 DNA reads TGTGCCACCAGTGCCGGACAGGGCACTGAAGCTTTCTTT.

The gene calls are TRBV6-6 and TRBJ2-3; D possibly corresponds to TRBD1 (8 bases). V was shortened by 10 bases and J by 5 bases, with 16 bases between the two germline ends. Germline values: CDR1 MNHNY, CDR2 SVGAGI (reference sequence). The length of the CDR3 is 13 residues. The CDR3 nucleotides read TGTGCCACGGACAGGGAGGGGGAAGATACGCAGTATTTT. This codes for CATDREGEDTQYF.

This chain uses TRBV7-2 with TRBJ2-7; 9 bases align to TRBD1. The CDR3 loop spans 16 amino acids. CDR1 is SGHTA and CDR2 is FQGNSA in the germline V gene. The ends lost 5 bases at V and 2 bases at J; junction bases unmatched: 10. The CDR3 loop is CASSLMSGTGTYEQYF. DNA for the CDR3: TGTGCCAGCAGCCTCATGTCTGGGACAGGGACCTACGAGCAGTACTTC.

The chain has TRBV7-9 and TRBJ1-2; 10 bases map to TRBD1. Germline CDR1 and CDR2: SEHNR and FQNEAQ (reference sequence). J was trimmed by 2 bases and V by 4 bases; bases with no gene match: 13. This CDR3 has 18 residues. The CDR3 loop reads CASSSPLQGQGSNYGYTF. CDR3 DNA sequence: TGTGCCAGCAGCTCCCCATTGCAGGGACAGGGGTCGAACTATGGCTACACCTTC.

In its sample, this clonotype ranks as medium-sized. The chain uses TRBV29-1 and TRBJ1-5; the D gene is possibly TRBD1 (6 bases). The CDR3 length is 13 residues. The V end was cut by 6 bases, the J end by 5 bases, with 14 bases between. CDR1 is SQVTM and CDR2 is ANQGSEA in the germline V gene. The CDR3 DNA reads TGCAGCGTAACAACAGGGCTGGATCAGCCCCAGCATTTT. Protein product: CSVTTGLDQPQHF.

V gene TRBV6-5 combines with J gene TRBJ2-1; 11 bases agree with TRBD2. Germline values: CDR1 MNHEY, CDR2 SVGAGI. J gave up 6 bases and V 8 bases, and 15 bases lay outside the gene matches. The CDR3 has 17 residues. The CDR3 protein is CASVAGGTRRLGNEQFF. CDR3 DNA: TGTGCCAGCGTAGCGGGGGGGACACGCCGCCTCGGCAATGAGCAGTTCTTC.

The chain joins TRBV6-5 to TRBJ1-5, with 9 bases lining up with TRBD1. V dropped 6 bases and J dropped 5; count of bases not matched to a gene: 8. The CDR3 length is 15 residues. Germline V gives CDR1 MNHEY, CDR2 SVGAGI. CDR3 bases: TGTGCCAGCAGGTTAACAGGGGGCGCCTATCAGCCCCAGCATTTT. Protein sequence: CASRLTGGAYQPQHF.

This sequence joins TRBV10-3 and TRBJ2-1; 8 bases are shared with TRBD2. With V trimmed by 6 bases and J by 8 bases, 9 bases remained unmatched. The CDR3 covers 14 residues. Germline-derived CDR1 and CDR2 are ENHRY and SYGVKD. The CDR3 is CAIRGSGGHHEQFF. CDR3 DNA: TGTGCCATCAGGGGAAGCGGGGGCCACCATGAGCAGTTCTTC.

This clonotype was seen once. The CDR3 DNA is TGTGCCAGCAGTGAAGATGGGGGGGCGCCGCGCGAGCAGTACTTC. It translates to CASSEDGGAPREQYF. J is TRBJ2-7 and V is TRBV6-1; the D gene is possibly TRBD2 (7 bases). V gave up 1 base and J gave up 6 bases, with 16 bases separating them. CDR3 size: 15 residues. Germline CDR1 is MNHNS and CDR2 is SASEGT.

This clonotype appeared a few times. The chain combines TRBV20-1 with TRBJ2-1; the D gene is possibly TRBD1 (5 bases). Trimming took off 0 bases at V and 8 bases at J, with 20 bases between the two ends. Germline CDR1 is DFQATT and CDR2 is SNEGSKA (reference sequence). The CDR3 is 16 residues long. The chain's CDR3 is CSARDNLGHRWDEQFF. In DNA form, the CDR3 reads TGCAGTGCTAGAGATAATTTAGGACACCGCTGGGATGAGCAGTTCTTC.

The rearrangement links TRBV5-1 to TRBJ1-4, with D possibly being TRBD1 (6 bases). V lost 6 bases to trimming and J lost 8 bases, with 17 bases between them. There are 14 residues in the CDR3. The germline V gene has CDR1 SGHRS and CDR2 YFSETQ. The CDR3 protein is CASTVTGSPEKLFF. CDR3 bases: TGCGCCAGCACGGTTACAGGGTCCCCAGAAAAACTGTTTTTT.

This clonotype was seen only a few times. The chain has TRBV11-2 and TRBJ2-3, with D maybe TRBD1 (6 bases). CDR3 length equals 14 residues. The V end was cut by 2 bases, the J end by 5 bases, with 11 bases between. In germline, CDR1 is SGHAT, CDR2 FQNNGV. CDR3 DNA: TGTGCCAGCAGCTTATGGATAGGGGGAGATACGCAGTATTTT. Its translation: CASSLWIGGDTQYF.

The chain has TRBV19 and TRBJ1-4; TRBD1 agrees at 8 bases. V trimming: 4 bases; J trimming: 2 bases; junction bases outside the gene matches: 3. Germline values: CDR1 LNHDA, CDR2 SQIVND (reference sequence). The CDR3 extends over 15 amino acids. CDR3 sequence: CASSTRQGTNEKLFF. CDR3 nucleotide sequence: TGTGCCAGTAGTACTCGACAGGGGACTAATGAAAAACTGTTTTTT.

The table lists this clonotype with a few counts. The rearrangement joins TRBV15 to TRBJ2-2; D unclear. CDR1 is LNHNV, CDR2 YYDKDF, per germline (reference sequence). V shed 5 bases and J shed 9 bases, with 13 bases lying between them. The CDR3 length is 13 residues. The CDR3 spells CATSLRPSRELFF. The CDR3, as DNA: TGTGCCACCAGCCTGCGTCCCTCGAGGGAGCTGTTTTTT.

V gene TRBV12-3 or TRBV12-4 combines with J gene TRBJ2-7, with 7 bases fitting TRBD2. The CDR3 runs 14 residues. The ends lost 3 bases at V and 2 bases at J; junction bases unmatched: 4. The DNA of the CDR3 is TGTGCCAGCAGTTTTAGGGAGGGACCCTACGAGCAGTACTTC. Translated: CASSFREGPYEQYF.